This entry concerns a single T cell receptor beta chain. This entry is derived from a study of blood T cell repertoires in COVID-19. Recruited during active infection, patients (from Seattle) were subsequently followed longitudinally. The CDR3 loop spans 18 amino acids. Germline V gene data show CDR1 as SEHNR and CDR2 as FQNEAQ (reference sequence). Trimming shortened V by 7 bases and J by 8 bases, and 32 bases separated the two germline ends. The protocol was immunoSEQ multiplex PCR, while the TCRdb copy is restricted to in-frame clones and leaves out a portion. Altogether 300,000 to 400,000 clones are present, 85% to 90% being singletons, with the ten largest covering 7.3%.

This receptor was identified in a woman in her 70s with COVID-19, enrolled during active disease. The chain uses TRBV7-9 and TRBJ1-2; possible D gene TRBD1, 5 bases. Sequencing was performed on peripheral blood. This chain's CDR3 is CASKGADSRRRPSGGYTF. DNA of the CDR3: TGTGCCAGCAAAGGGGCAGATAGCCGACGCAGGCCTTCAGGCGGCTACACCTTC.